Below are 25 T cell receptor beta chains sequenced from a single sample in a study of CD8 T cells in ankylosing spondylitis. General study results and limits: Blood of patients with ankylosing spondylitis appeared to be characterized by a TCR beta motif of about eight highly homologous variants.

Antigen specificity for these receptors is unknown. TCRdb re-called the 5' RACE reads with MiXCR, one entry per CDR3 protein. The repertoire has around 770,000 distinct CDR3 sequences, around 20% of them found once; the top ten carry around 20%. Specimen: blood, either unsorted or a sorted T cell fraction (not recorded which). These receptors were collected from a male donor with ankylosing spondylitis.

The chain has TRBV20-1 and TRBJ2-1; 14 bases are shared with TRBD2. Trimming cost V 6 bases and J 5 bases; bases outside gene matches: 12. This CDR3 spans 17 amino acids. Germline V gene sequence: CDR1 DFQATT, CDR2 SNEGSKA (reference sequence). Here the CDR3 reads CSADPGLAGAVNNEQFF. The CDR3 nucleotides are TGCAGTGCGGACCCGGGACTAGCGGGGGCAGTAAACAATGAGCAGTTCTTC.

Only a few counts were recorded for this clonotype. The V call is TRBV5-1, the J call TRBJ2-3; D remains unclear. V lost 4 bases and J lost 0, with 12 bases in between. The CDR3 loop spans 15 amino acids. The V gene's germline CDR1 is SGHRS and CDR2 YFSETQ. The CDR3 loop is CASSGSATSTDTQYF. CDR3 sequence (DNA): TGCGCCAGCAGCGGTTCCGCTACTAGCACAGATACGCAGTATTTT.

This clonotype appeared a few times. The CDR3 nucleotides are TGTGCCAGCATGGGGGATTCCTACCTCAATCAGCCCCAGCATTTT. It codes for CASMGDSYLNQPQHF. The J gene is TRBJ1-5, the V gene TRBV28; TRBD1 might be the D (5 bases). The germline CDR1 and CDR2 sequences are MDHEN and SYDVKM. V shed 7 bases and J shed 3 bases, with 16 bases lying between them. This CDR3 comprises 15 residues. The entire variable domain, with the rest obtained from reference TRBV28 and TRBJ1-5, is as follows: DVKVTQSSRYLVKRTGEKVFLECVQDMDHENMFWYRQDPGLGLRLIYFSYDVKMKEKGDIPEGYSVSREKKERFSLILESASTNQTSMYLCASMGDSYLNQPQHFGDGTRLSIL.

This clonotype occurred many times. The gene calls are TRBV7-2 and TRBJ2-1; possible D gene TRBD2, 6 bases. CDR3 length: 17 amino acids. Germline assignment: CDR1 SGHTA and CDR2 FQGNSA. With 5 bases removed from V and 4 bases from J, the gap between germline ends came to 21 bases. The CDR3: CASSLRTTLLEYNEQFF. For the CDR3, the DNA is TGTGCCAGCAGCCTGAGGACTACCTTGCTGGAATACAATGAGCAGTTCTTC.

The CDR3 DNA is TGTGCCAGCAGCTTAGACGGTAGCGGTGAGGGGCAGTTCTTC. This sequence encodes CASSLDGSGEGQFF. The chain combines TRBV7-2 with TRBJ2-1, with D perhaps matching TRBD2 (6 bases). The ends were cut back, 1 base at V and 12 bases at J, with 16 bases in the middle. This CDR3 has 14 residues. CDR1 SGHTA and CDR2 FQGNSA come from the germline V gene.

The chain is built from TRBV20-1 and TRBJ2-3; weak D call: TRBD2 (5 bases). This CDR3 is 15 amino acids long. Trimming left V 3 bases short and J 4 bases short, with 17 bases between. From germline, CDR1 is DFQATT and CDR2 SNEGSKA (reference sequence). CDR3 DNA: TGCAGTGCTAGGGGCCCCACCCTGAGGGCAGATACGCAGTATTTT. It translates to CSARGPTLRADTQYF.

In its sample, this clonotype was seen once. The V and J genes are TRBV20-1 and TRBJ2-5; TRBD2 might be the D (6 bases). This CDR3 comprises 15 residues. V gave up 2 bases and J gave up 2 bases, with 15 bases separating them. Germline V CDR1 and CDR2: DFQATT, SNEGSKA (reference sequence). CDR3 sequence (DNA): TGCAGTGCTAGACCTTACGGAGGGCAGCAAGAGACCCAGTACTTC. Translation: CSARPYGGQQETQYF.

This clonotype was detected a few times. The rearrangement links TRBV7-9 to TRBJ2-7; 7 bases agree with TRBD1. The V and J ends lost 3 bases and 0 bases, in that order; junction bases with no gene match: 5. Germline V gives CDR1 SEHNR, CDR2 FQNEAQ (reference sequence). This CDR3 has 15 residues. The CDR3 DNA is TGTGCCAGCAGCTTCACAGGGGCGAGCTCCTACGAGCAGTACTTC. Translating gives CASSFTGASSYEQYF.

The chain has TRBV5-1 and TRBJ2-1; 9 bases are a match to TRBD2. This CDR3 has 20 residues. Per the germline V gene, CDR1 is SGHRS and CDR2 is YFSETQ. The V and J ends lost 0 bases and 0 bases, in that order; junction bases with no gene match: 13. The CDR3 DNA reads TGCGCCAGCAGCTTGGAAGATCGTCTAGCGGGGAGGAGCTCCTACAATGAGCAGTTCTTC. Translating gives CASSLEDRLAGRSSYNEQFF.

J is TRBJ2-3 and V is TRBV18; D possibly corresponds to TRBD1 (6 bases). Germline V gene lookup returns CDR1 KGHSH and CDR2 LQKENI. Trimming took 3 bases from V and 0 from J, leaving 10 bases between them. The length of the CDR3 is 15 residues. This CDR3 is CASSPGQPSTDTQYF. The DNA for the CDR3 is TGTGCCAGCTCACCCGGACAGCCAAGCACAGATACGCAGTATTTT.

CDR3 coding DNA: TGCAGTGCTAGTCCCGCAAGGGGGGCCAACGTCCTGACTTTC. It is translated as CSASPARGANVLTF. The rearrangement links TRBV20-1 to TRBJ2-6; D gene uncertain. Germline loops: CDR1 DFQATT, CDR2 SNEGSKA (reference sequence). V dropped 3 bases and J dropped 4 bases, with 10 bases sitting between them. The CDR3 sequence is 14 residues long.

The CDR3 DNA reads TGTGCCAGCAGCAAACGTTCGTCAGATACGCAGTATTTT. Translating it yields CASSKRSSDTQYF. The chain uses TRBV21-1 and TRBJ2-3. TRBV21-1 is given as a pseudogene. The CDR3 has 13 residues.

This clonotype was recorded many times. The rearrangement uses TRBV2 and TRBJ2-3; 14 positions match TRBD2. V lost 1 base and J lost 5; bases outside the gene matches: 2. The CDR3 loop spans 16 amino acids. The germline V gene has CDR1 SNHLY and CDR2 FYNNEI. The CDR3 reads CASSEVGTSGRDTQYF. CDR3 in DNA: TGTGCCAGCAGTGAAGTCGGGACTAGCGGGAGAGATACGCAGTATTTT.

This clonotype was counted many times. This chain links TRBV29-1 with TRBJ2-7, with no clear D. The CDR3 loop spans 15 amino acids. Trimming removed 4 bases at V and 2 bases at J, with 18 bases between. The germline V gene has CDR1 SQVTM and CDR2 ANQGSEA. The CDR3 loop reads CSVGGYGLQTYEQYF. The CDR3 DNA follows: TGCAGCGTTGGAGGTTATGGGCTACAGACCTACGAGCAGTACTTC.

This clonotype was observed a few times. The V and J genes are TRBV4-1 and TRBJ1-5, with D uncertain. Between the trimmed V and J ends, which lost 3 bases and 6 bases, there was a span of 15 bases. Looked up from germline, CDR1 is MGHRA and CDR2 is YSYEKL. The CDR3 runs to 15 residues. CDR3 region: CASSHLWEDGQPQHF. In DNA, the CDR3 is TGCGCCAGCAGCCACTTATGGGAAGATGGTCAGCCCCAGCATTTT.

Ten or more counts support this clonotype. The V gene is TRBV12-3 or TRBV12-4, the J gene TRBJ1-6, with D possibly matching TRBD1 (6 bases). V was pared by 6 bases and J by 5 bases, with 20 bases between. This CDR3 has 17 residues. The CDR3 is CASRSGRDRIDNSPLHF. CDR3 coding DNA: TGTGCCAGCAGATCCGGCAGAGACAGGATAGATAATTCACCCCTCCACTTT.

V gene TRBV5-1 combines with J gene TRBJ2-7, with D perhaps TRBD1 (6 bases). Germline CDR1 SGHRS, CDR2 YFSETQ. The CDR3 has 14 residues. Trimming removed 3 bases at V and 3 bases at J, with 13 bases between. Written as DNA, the CDR3 is TGCGCCAGCAGCTCCCGGGACACCGGCTACGAGCAGTACTTC. It specifies CASSSRDTGYEQYF.

Only a few counts were recorded for this clonotype. This sequence joins TRBV15 and TRBJ2-1, with TRBD2 matching over 9 bases. The CDR3 consists of 19 residues. V gave up 2 bases and J gave up 0 bases; unmatched junction bases: 11. Germline V gene lookup returns CDR1 LNHNV and CDR2 YYDKDF (reference sequence). The CDR3: CATSRKGTSLLSSYNEQFF. Here the CDR3 DNA reads TGTGCCACCAGCAGAAAGGGGACTAGCTTATTGAGCTCCTACAATGAGCAGTTCTTC.

This clonotype was observed at least ten times. The chain is built from TRBV5-5 and TRBJ1-6, with no clear D. The CDR3 is 15 amino acids. Trimming cost V 4 bases and J 7 bases, with 15 bases left between them. Germline V CDR1 and CDR2: SGHKS, YYEKEE (reference sequence). The CDR3: CASSPLEERNSPLHF. DNA for the CDR3: TGTGCCAGCAGCCCGCTTGAAGAGAGGAATTCACCCCTCCACTTT.

This clonotype was recorded at least ten times. The rearrangement links TRBV12-3 or TRBV12-4 to TRBJ1-1; perhaps TRBD1 as D (6 bases). CDR3 length: 14 residues. V dropped 1 base and J dropped 4 bases, with 10 bases sitting between them. The CDR3 DNA reads TGTGCCAGCAGTTTAGGCGGGGGCGGCACTGAAGCTTTCTTT. Its protein product is CASSLGGGGTEAFF.

Note on this clonotype: One end of the junction does not line up with germline, which may come from a read error. The rearrangement uses TRBV29-1 and TRBJ1-3; D is uncertain. In germline, CDR1 is SQVTM, CDR2 ANQGSEA. CDR3 length: 11 amino acids. The CDR3 DNA reads as TGCAGCGTTGTGTTTTTGCCGGGTAGCATATTT. Translation gives CSVVFLPGSIF.

The V call is TRBV3-1, the J call TRBJ1-1; tentative D call: TRBD1 (5 bases). Deletions cut 4 bases from V and 1 base from J, with 13 bases between. This CDR3 region has 15 residues. Germline CDR1 reads LGHDT; CDR2 reads YNNKEL (reference sequence). CDR3 in amino acids: CASSPQTDPNTEAFF. CDR3 nucleotides: TGTGCCAGCAGCCCTCAGACAGACCCGAACACTGAAGCTTTCTTT.

The chain joins TRBV5-5 to TRBJ2-7; D not certain. The ends were cut back, 5 bases at V and 0 bases at J, with 12 bases in the middle. Looked up from germline, CDR1 is SGHKS and CDR2 is YYEKEE (reference sequence). The CDR3 sequence is 14 residues long. The CDR3, as DNA: TGTGCCAGCAGTTTTCCGGACCTCTCCTACGAGCAGTACTTC. Translated, it gives CASSFPDLSYEQYF.

The V call is TRBV6-1, the J call TRBJ1-4; 7 bases match TRBD1. Trimming took 6 bases from V and 0 from J; bases not matched to a gene: 4. The CDR3 covers 15 residues. Germline assignment: CDR1 MNHNS and CDR2 SASEGT. Here the CDR3 reads CASSTGTATNEKLFF. CDR3 sequence (DNA): TGTGCCAGCAGCACTGGGACAGCAACTAATGAAAAACTGTTTTTT.

This chain links TRBV12-3 or TRBV12-4 with TRBJ2-7; 10 nucleotides match TRBD1. V lost 3 bases to trimming and J lost 2 bases; unmatched junction nucleotides: 4. This CDR3 spans 15 amino acids. CDR3 loop: CASSFGQGGAYEQYF. For the CDR3, the DNA is TGTGCCAGCAGTTTCGGACAGGGGGGTGCCTACGAGCAGTACTTC.